Presented here are 23 T cell receptor beta chains from one specimen sequenced in a study of T cell responses to AZD1222 COVID-19 vaccine. Libraries were prepared by immunoSEQ multiplex PCR; TCRdb keeps only in-frame clonotypes and omits some of them. The repertoire holds roughly 130,000 clones, with 80% to 90% as singletons. Sequenced material: peripheral blood, taken on day 0 of AZD1222 vaccination. The source of these receptors is an adult in good health.

V and J are TRBV6-2 or TRBV6-3 and TRBJ2-7, with 9 bases lining up with TRBD1. The ends lost 4 bases at V and 6 bases at J; junction bases unmatched: 4. The germline V gene encodes CDR1 MNHEY and CDR2 SVGEGT. This CDR3 region has 13 residues. This CDR3 is CASSWGQGTEQYF. The CDR3 bases are TGTGCCAGCAGTTGGGGACAGGGAACCGAGCAGTACTTC.

This clone is a singleton in its sample. V gene TRBV24-1 combines with J gene TRBJ1-5, with D possibly TRBD1 on 5 matching bases. Germline assignment: CDR1 KGHDR and CDR2 SFDVKD. The germline V and J ends were trimmed by 6 bases and 1 base, with 15 bases remaining between them. The CDR3 contains 16 residues. CDR3 residues: CATSPGTGQSNQPQHF. The CDR3 nucleotides read TGTGCCACCAGTCCAGGGACCGGTCAGAGCAATCAGCCCCAGCATTTT.

The J gene is TRBJ2-1, the V gene TRBV10-3, with D maybe TRBD1 (6 bases). This CDR3 has 12 residues. The germline CDR1 and CDR2 sequences are ENHRY and SYGVKD. V lost 4 bases, J lost 7 bases, and 8 bases lay in between. The CDR3 sequence: CAISARGNEQFF. Written as DNA, the CDR3 is TGTGCCATCAGTGCCAGGGGAAATGAGCAGTTCTTC.

The J gene is TRBJ2-6, the V gene TRBV18; D uncertain. Germline loops: CDR1 KGHSH, CDR2 LQKENI. Deletions cut 6 bases from V and 0 bases from J, with 9 bases between. The CDR3 is 15 amino acids. DNA of the CDR3: TGTGCCAGCTCCCCCTCGGGCTCTGGGGCCAACGTCCTGACTTTC. It codes for CASSPSGSGANVLTF. The entire variable domain, with the rest obtained from reference TRBV18 and TRBJ2-6, is as follows: NAGVMQNPRHLVRRRGQEARLRCSPMKGHSHVYWYRQLPEEGLKFMVYLQKENIIDESGMPKERFSAEFPKEGPSILRIQQVVRGDSAAYFCASSPSGSGANVLTFGAGSRLTVL.

The chain employs TRBV7-2 and TRBJ2-7; D is possibly TRBD1 or TRBD2 (6 bases each). In germline, CDR1 is SGHTA, CDR2 FQGNSA. Trimming shortened V by 5 bases and J by 4 bases, and 24 bases separated the two germline ends. The CDR3 has 17 amino acids. Here the CDR3 reads CASSTRGGQAGLYEQYF. Here the CDR3 DNA reads TGTGCCAGCAGCACCCGTGGGGGGCAGGCGGGACTTTACGAGCAGTACTTC.

The chain uses TRBV30 and TRBJ2-3, with 9 bases that match TRBD1. CDR1 and CDR2 (germline): GTSNPN, SVGIG (reference sequence). Germline trimming cut 2 bases from V and 4 bases from J; bases unmatched to any gene: 13. This CDR3 comprises 17 residues. The CDR3 spells CAWSSRGYRGQADTQYF. CDR3 bases: TGTGCCTGGAGTTCTCGGGGTTACAGGGGGCAGGCAGATACGCAGTATTTT.

This rearrangement joins TRBV18 to TRBJ1-1; D is unresolved. Germline V CDR1 and CDR2: KGHSH, LQKENI. Trimming removed 2 bases at V and 0 bases at J, with 13 bases between. The CDR3 contains 16 residues. The CDR3 region has the DNA TGTGCCAGCTCACCAGCGGTGAGCTTGGTGAACACTGAAGCTTTCTTT. Translation gives CASSPAVSLVNTEAFF. The variable domain in full, with the rest retrieved from reference TRBV18 and TRBJ1-1, is NAGVMQNPRHLVRRRGQEARLRCSPMKGHSHVYWYRQLPEEGLKFMVYLQKENIIDESGMPKERFSAEFPKEGPSILRIQQVVRGDSAAYFCASSPAVSLVNTEAFFGQGTRLTVV.

The chain joins TRBV5-1 to TRBJ2-1; 7 bases map to TRBD2. This CDR3 has 15 residues. The V and J ends lost 0 bases and 5 bases, in that order; junction bases with no gene match: 5. Germline V CDR1 and CDR2: SGHRS, YFSETQ. CDR3 sequence (DNA): TGCGCCAGCAGCTTGGGAGGGACTACTGACAATGAGCAGTTCTTC. Translated: CASSLGGTTDNEQFF.

Only one count was recorded for this clone. V and J are TRBV5-6 and TRBJ2-5; TRBD1 matches at 10 bases. The CDR3 is made up of 14 amino acids. Trimming at V came to 4 bases and at J to 5 bases, leaving 5 bases not matched to a gene. Germline CDR1 reads SGHDT; CDR2 reads YYEEEE. Written as DNA, the CDR3 is TGTGCCAGCAGCGGGACAGGGGTAGGGGAGACCCAGTACTTC. Protein: CASSGTGVGETQYF.

The chain uses TRBV29-1 and TRBJ1-4; the D is unclear. V gave up 5 bases and J gave up 2 bases, with 15 bases separating them. CDR1 is SQVTM and CDR2 is ANQGSEA in the germline V gene. The CDR3 totals 15 residues. CDR3 sequence (DNA): TGCAGCGTTAGATTCGAAGGTCGGACTAATGAAAAACTGTTTTTT. It encodes CSVRFEGRTNEKLFF.

The chain combines TRBV5-6 with TRBJ2-3, with 9 bases identical to TRBD2. The CDR3 has 17 amino acids. Germline CDR1 and CDR2: SGHDT and YYEEEE. The ends lost 0 bases at V and 2 bases at J; junction bases unmatched: 7. CDR3 sequence reads: CASSLGTLAGYTDTQYF. In DNA form, the CDR3 reads TGTGCCAGCAGCTTGGGTACTCTAGCGGGGTACACAGATACGCAGTATTTT.

The chain carries TRBV9 and TRBJ2-7, with 9 nucleotides matching TRBD2. Trimming took 0 bases from V and 3 from J; bases not matched to a gene: 4. The germline gives CDR1 SGDLS, CDR2 YYNGEE. CDR3 length equals 15 residues. The DNA for the CDR3 is TGTGCCAGCAGCGTAGGGGCTAGCGGGGACTACGAGCAGTACTTC. Its protein is CASSVGASGDYEQYF. Using reference TRBV9 and TRBJ2-7 for the parts outside the CDR3, the full variable domain is DSGVTQTPKHLITATGQRVTLRCSPRSGDLSVYWYQQSLDQGLQFLIQYYNGEERAKGNILERFSAQQFPDLHSELNLSSLELGDSALYFCASSVGASGDYEQYFGPGTRLTVT.

V usage is TRBV5-1 and J usage is TRBJ1-3, with D hard to call. V was shortened by 4 bases and J by 2 bases, with 10 bases between the two germline ends. The CDR3 consists of 14 residues. The germline CDR1 and CDR2 sequences are SGHRS and YFSETQ. The CDR3 region is CASSLGSAGNTIYF. The DNA for the CDR3 is TGCGCCAGCAGCCTGGGGAGCGCTGGAAACACCATATATTTT.

The chain is built from TRBV18 and TRBJ1-1, with no clear D. CDR1 and CDR2 (germline): KGHSH, LQKENI. The CDR3 runs to 15 residues. Deletions cut 2 bases from V and 3 bases from J, with 13 bases between. The CDR3 protein is CASSPFWTADTEAFF. The CDR3 DNA reads TGTGCCAGCTCACCATTCTGGACCGCGGACACTGAAGCTTTCTTT. Complete variable domain (other parts from reference TRBV18 and TRBJ1-1): NAGVMQNPRHLVRRRGQEARLRCSPMKGHSHVYWYRQLPEEGLKFMVYLQKENIIDESGMPKERFSAEFPKEGPSILRIQQVVRGDSAAYFCASSPFWTADTEAFFGQGTRLTVV.

The rearrangement links TRBV5-1 to TRBJ1-5, with a tentative D call TRBD1 (6 bases). The CDR3 length is 15 residues. CDR1 SGHRS and CDR2 YFSETQ come from the germline V gene. The V and J ends lost 1 base and 3 bases respectively, with 11 bases between them. This CDR3 is CASSLSDRLNQPQHF. Written as DNA, the CDR3 is TGCGCCAGCAGCTTGTCCGACAGGCTCAATCAGCCCCAGCATTTT.

The CDR3 sequence: CASSISRDTFEYTF. CDR3 DNA: TGTGCCAGCTCCATATCGCGGGACACCTTTGAGTACACCTTC. This chain connects TRBV18 to TRBJ1-2, with D perhaps TRBD1 (6 bases). This CDR3 spans 14 amino acids. V was cut by 6 bases and J by 11 bases, with 22 bases left in between. Germline V lookup: CDR1 KGHSH, CDR2 LQKENI.

The J gene is TRBJ2-7, the V gene TRBV4-2; no definite D call. V lost 0 bases and J lost 6, with 6 bases in between. Germline V lookup: CDR1 LGHNA, CDR2 YNFKEQ. The CDR3 has 12 amino acids. The CDR3 sequence: CASSQDTAEQYF. The CDR3 nucleotides are TGTGCCAGCAGCCAAGATACGGCCGAGCAGTACTTC.

The rearrangement uses TRBV12-5 and TRBJ1-1; D perhaps matches TRBD1 (6 bases). Germline V gene sequence: CDR1 LGHNT, CDR2 FRNRAP. CDR3 length: 16 residues. The ends were cut back, 4 bases at V and 2 bases at J, with 17 bases in the middle. The CDR3 DNA sequence: TGTGCTAGTGGTTCCCCCGAGGGGGGCTTAAACACTGAAGCTTTCTTT. Protein: CASGSPEGGLNTEAFF. The variable domain in full, completed from reference TRBV12-5 and TRBJ1-1, reads DARVTQTPRHKVTEMGQEVTMRCQPILGHNTVFWYRQTMMQGLELLAYFRNRAPLDDSGMPKDRFSAEMPDATLATLKIQPSEPRDSAVYFCASGSPEGGLNTEAFFGQGTRLTVV.

V gene TRBV7-8 combines with J gene TRBJ1-2; TRBD1 might be the D (6 bases). CDR3 length: 14 amino acids. Germline CDR1 is SGHVS and CDR2 is FQNEAQ. The V end was cut by 5 bases, the J end by 4 bases, with 14 bases between. The CDR3: CASSRTGISYGYTF. The DNA for the CDR3 is TGTGCCAGCAGCCGAACAGGGATTTCCTATGGCTACACCTTC.

The V gene is TRBV28, the J gene TRBJ2-2; D is unresolved. From germline, CDR1 is MDHEN and CDR2 SYDVKM. This CDR3 is 14 amino acids long. Deletions cut 5 bases from V and 9 bases from J, with 16 bases between. The DNA of the CDR3 is TGTGCCAGCAGTAGTAATCCCCCCGGCCGGGAGCTGTTTTTT. Amino acid sequence: CASSSNPPGRELFF.

This clone has a handful of counts. V is TRBV18 and J is TRBJ1-5; D is possibly TRBD1 (6 bases). The CDR3 has 15 residues. Germline CDR1 is KGHSH and CDR2 is LQKENI. Deletions cut 3 bases from V and 9 bases from J, with 18 bases between. The CDR3 sequence is CASSPSDGGNSPQHF. CDR3 bases: TGTGCCAGCTCACCCTCGGACGGGGGCAATTCGCCCCAGCATTTT.

In its sample, this clone was seen once. The rearrangement links TRBV7-3 to TRBJ2-3; TRBD1 might be the D (6 bases). The CDR3 is made up of 16 amino acids. Germline values: CDR1 SGHTA, CDR2 FQGTGA. V was shortened by 0 bases and J by 1 base, with 11 bases between the two germline ends. In DNA form, the CDR3 reads TGTGCCAGCAGCTTAACGGTGGGACACCGCACAGATACGCAGTATTTT. Translation: CASSLTVGHRTDTQYF.

The chain has TRBV11-3 and TRBJ2-5, with D possibly matching TRBD1 (6 bases). This CDR3 comprises 13 residues. The V gene lost 5 bases and the J gene lost 4 bases, with 11 bases spanning the gap. The V gene's germline CDR1 is SGHNT and CDR2 YENEEA. This CDR3 reads CASSETRGETQYF. Written as DNA, the CDR3 is TGTGCCAGCAGCGAGACCAGGGGAGAGACCCAGTACTTC.